The clone carrying this T cell receptor beta chain was counted only a few times. Patients were excluded because of uncontrolled infection, other autoimmune disease, pregnancy or lactation. Every diagnosis used clinical symptoms, serum thyroxine and TRAb, thyroid ultrasound and orbital computed tomography. The data belong to a study of T cells in Graves' hyperthyroidism and ophthalmopathy. About the study: Before treatment of any kind, peripheral blood was taken at initial diagnosis.

The CDR3 covers 18 residues. Looked up from germline, CDR1 is LGHNA and CDR2 is YSLEER. The V gene lost 4 bases and the J gene lost 1 base, with 22 bases spanning the gap. Amplified TCR beta CDR3 regions derived from RNA transcripts. In the first-round RT-PCR of the TCR CDR3, the HTBI primer set was used. TCRdb ran MiXCR on the multiplex PCR reads and lists one entry per CDR3 protein. The repertoire has 500,000 or so distinct CDR3 sequences, over 15% of them found once; the top ten carry around 17%. Sequencing input: blood. V gene TRBV4-3 combines with J gene TRBJ1-2, with D possibly TRBD1 on 6 matching bases. The clonotype comes from a woman aged 18-30 years with Graves' ophthalmopathy. CDR3 sequence reads: CASSPSGQKFYFNYGYTF. The DNA for the CDR3 is TGCGCCAGCAGCCCCTCAGGACAGAAATTCTATTTTAACTATGGCTACACCTTC.